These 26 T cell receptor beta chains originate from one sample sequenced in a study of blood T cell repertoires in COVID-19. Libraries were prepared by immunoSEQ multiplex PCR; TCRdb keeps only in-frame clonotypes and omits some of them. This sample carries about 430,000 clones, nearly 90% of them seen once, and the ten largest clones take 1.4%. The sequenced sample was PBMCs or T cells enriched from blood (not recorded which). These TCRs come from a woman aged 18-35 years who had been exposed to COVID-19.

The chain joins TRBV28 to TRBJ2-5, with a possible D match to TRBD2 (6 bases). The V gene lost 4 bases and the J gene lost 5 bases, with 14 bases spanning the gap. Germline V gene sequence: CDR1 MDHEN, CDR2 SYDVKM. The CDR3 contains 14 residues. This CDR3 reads CASSYSRGMETQYF. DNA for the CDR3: TGTGCCAGCAGTTACTCGCGCGGGATGGAGACCCAGTACTTC.

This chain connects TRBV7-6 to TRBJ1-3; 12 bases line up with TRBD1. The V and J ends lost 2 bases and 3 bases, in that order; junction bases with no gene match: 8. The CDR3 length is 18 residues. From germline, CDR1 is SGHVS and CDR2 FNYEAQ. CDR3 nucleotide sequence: TGTGCCAGCAGCTTATACGGGACAGGGGGCCGAAATGGAAACACCATATATTTT. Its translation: CASSLYGTGGRNGNTIYF.

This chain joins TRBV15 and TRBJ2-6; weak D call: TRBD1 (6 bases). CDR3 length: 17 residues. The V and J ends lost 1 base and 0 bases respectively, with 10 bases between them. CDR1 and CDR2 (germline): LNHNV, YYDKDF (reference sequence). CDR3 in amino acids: CATSRGRTASGANVLTF. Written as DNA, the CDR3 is TGTGCCACCAGCAGAGGGCGGACAGCCTCTGGGGCCAACGTCCTGACTTTC. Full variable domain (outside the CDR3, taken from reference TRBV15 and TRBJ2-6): DAMVIQNPRYQVTQFGKPVTLSCSQTLNHNVMYWYQQKSSQAPKLLFHYYDKDFNNEADTPDNFQSRRPNTSFCFLDIRSPGLGDTAMYLCATSRGRTASGANVLTFGAGSRLTVL.

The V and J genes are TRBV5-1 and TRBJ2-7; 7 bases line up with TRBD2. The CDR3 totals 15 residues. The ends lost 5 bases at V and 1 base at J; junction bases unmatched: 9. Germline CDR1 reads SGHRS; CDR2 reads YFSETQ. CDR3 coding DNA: TGCGCCAGCAGTCCAAGCGGGGACCTGTCCTACGAGCAGTACTTC. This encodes CASSPSGDLSYEQYF.

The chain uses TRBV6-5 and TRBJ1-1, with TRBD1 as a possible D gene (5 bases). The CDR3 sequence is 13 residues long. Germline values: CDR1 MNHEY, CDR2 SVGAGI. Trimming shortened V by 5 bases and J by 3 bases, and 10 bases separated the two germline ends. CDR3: CASSKDTYTEAFF. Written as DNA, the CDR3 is TGTGCCAGCAGTAAGGACACCTACACTGAAGCTTTCTTT.

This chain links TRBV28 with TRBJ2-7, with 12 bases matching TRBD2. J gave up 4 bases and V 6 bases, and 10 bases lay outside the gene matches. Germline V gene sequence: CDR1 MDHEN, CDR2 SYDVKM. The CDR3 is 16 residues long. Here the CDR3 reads CASRAHPGTSGYEQYF. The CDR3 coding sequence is TGTGCCAGCAGAGCGCACCCCGGGACTAGCGGGTACGAGCAGTACTTC.

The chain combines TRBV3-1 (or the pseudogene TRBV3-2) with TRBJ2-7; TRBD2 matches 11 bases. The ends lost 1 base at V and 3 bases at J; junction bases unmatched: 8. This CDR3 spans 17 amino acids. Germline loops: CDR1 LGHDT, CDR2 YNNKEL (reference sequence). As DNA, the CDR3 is TGTGCCAGCAGCCAAGTACTCTTGACTAGCGGGATCTACGAGCAGTACTTC. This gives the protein CASSQVLLTSGIYEQYF.

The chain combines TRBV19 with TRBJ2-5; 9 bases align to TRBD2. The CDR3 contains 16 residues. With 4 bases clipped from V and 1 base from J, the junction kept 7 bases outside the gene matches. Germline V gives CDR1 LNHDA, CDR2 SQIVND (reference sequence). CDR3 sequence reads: CASSTPASGIQETQYF. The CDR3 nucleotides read TGTGCCAGTAGTACCCCGGCTAGCGGGATCCAAGAGACCCAGTACTTC.

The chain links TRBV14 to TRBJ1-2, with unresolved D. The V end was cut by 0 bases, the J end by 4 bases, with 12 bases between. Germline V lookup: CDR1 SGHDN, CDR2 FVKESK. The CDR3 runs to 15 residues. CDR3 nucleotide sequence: TGTGCCAGCAGCCAAGACAATTACAGCCTCTATGGCTACACCTTC. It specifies CASSQDNYSLYGYTF.

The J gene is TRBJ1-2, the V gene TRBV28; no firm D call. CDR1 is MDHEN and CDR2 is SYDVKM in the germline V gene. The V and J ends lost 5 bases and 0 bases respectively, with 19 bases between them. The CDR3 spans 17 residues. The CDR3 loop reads CASSDTELLKTNYGYTF. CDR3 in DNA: TGTGCCAGCAGTGACACGGAATTACTTAAAACTAACTATGGCTACACCTTC.

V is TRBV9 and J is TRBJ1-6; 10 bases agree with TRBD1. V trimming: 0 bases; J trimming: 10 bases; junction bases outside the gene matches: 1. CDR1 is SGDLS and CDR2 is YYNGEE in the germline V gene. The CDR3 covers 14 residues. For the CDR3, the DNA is TGTGCCAGCAGCGTAGGGGACAGGGGATCACCCCTCCACTTT. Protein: CASSVGDRGSPLHF.

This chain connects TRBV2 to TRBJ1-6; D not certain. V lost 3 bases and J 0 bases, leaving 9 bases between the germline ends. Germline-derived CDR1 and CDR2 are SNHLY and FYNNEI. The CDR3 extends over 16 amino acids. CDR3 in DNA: TGTGCCAGCAGTGAGGCGGGGAGCTCCTATAATTCACCCCTCCACTTT. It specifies CASSEAGSSYNSPLHF.

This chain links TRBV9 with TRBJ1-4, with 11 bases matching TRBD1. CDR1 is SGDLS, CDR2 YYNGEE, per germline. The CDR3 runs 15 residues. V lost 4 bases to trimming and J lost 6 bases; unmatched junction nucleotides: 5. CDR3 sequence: CASSPRDRGDEKLFF. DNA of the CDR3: TGTGCCAGCAGCCCCCGGGACAGGGGGGATGAAAAACTGTTTTTT. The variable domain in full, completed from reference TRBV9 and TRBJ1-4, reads DSGVTQTPKHLITATGQRVTLRCSPRSGDLSVYWYQQSLDQGLQFLIQYYNGEERAKGNILERFSAQQFPDLHSELNLSSLELGDSALYFCASSPRDRGDEKLFFGSGTQLSVL.

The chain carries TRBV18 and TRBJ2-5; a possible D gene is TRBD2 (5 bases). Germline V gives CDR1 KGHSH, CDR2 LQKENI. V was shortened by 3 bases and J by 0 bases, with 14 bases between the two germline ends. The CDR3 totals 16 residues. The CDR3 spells CASSPGLAKYQETQYF. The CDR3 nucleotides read TGTGCCAGCTCACCGGGTCTAGCCAAGTACCAAGAGACCCAGTACTTC.

In DNA form, the CDR3 reads TGTGCCAGCTCCCTTGGGGCGGTAGCAGAGACCCAGTACTTC. Its protein is CASSLGAVAETQYF. The chain employs TRBV18 and TRBJ2-5; a weak D match, TRBD1 (5 bases). Trimming took off 6 bases at V and 4 bases at J, with 15 bases between the two ends. This CDR3 is 14 amino acids long. Germline CDR1 KGHSH, CDR2 LQKENI.

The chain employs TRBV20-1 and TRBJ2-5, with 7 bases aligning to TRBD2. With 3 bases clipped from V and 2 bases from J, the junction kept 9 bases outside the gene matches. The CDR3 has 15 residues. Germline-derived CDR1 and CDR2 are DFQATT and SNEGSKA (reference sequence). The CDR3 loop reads CSASRIRGEQETQYF. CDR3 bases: TGCAGTGCTAGTCGTATTCGGGGGGAACAAGAGACCCAGTACTTC.

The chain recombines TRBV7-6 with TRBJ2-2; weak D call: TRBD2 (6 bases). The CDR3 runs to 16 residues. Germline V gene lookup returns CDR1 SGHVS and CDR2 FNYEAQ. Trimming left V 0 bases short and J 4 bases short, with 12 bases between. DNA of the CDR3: TGTGCCAGCAGCTTAGCGGGTTTGGGGGGCACCGGGGAGCTGTTTTTT. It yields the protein CASSLAGLGGTGELFF.

CDR3 region: CASSYGTGGRYTEAFF. CDR3 DNA: TGTGCCAGCAGTTACGGGACAGGGGGCAGATACACTGAAGCTTTCTTT. The chain employs TRBV6-5 and TRBJ1-1; 12 nucleotides match TRBD1. Germline V lookup: CDR1 MNHEY, CDR2 SVGAGI. The CDR3 extends over 16 amino acids. J was trimmed by 3 bases and V by 2 bases; bases with no gene match: 4.

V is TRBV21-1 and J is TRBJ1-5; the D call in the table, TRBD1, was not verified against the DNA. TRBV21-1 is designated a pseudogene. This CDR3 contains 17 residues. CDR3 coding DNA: TGTGCCAGCGACCGTTCCCCCACCAGGGTATGGAATCAGCCCCAGCATTTT. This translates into CASDRSPTRVWNQPQHF.

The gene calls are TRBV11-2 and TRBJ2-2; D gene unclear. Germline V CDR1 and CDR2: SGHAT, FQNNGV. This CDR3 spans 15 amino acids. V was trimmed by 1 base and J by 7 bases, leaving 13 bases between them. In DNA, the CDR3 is TGTGCCAGCAGCTTAGCTGTCCGAGGAGTCGGGGAGCTGTTTTTT. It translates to CASSLAVRGVGELFF.

CDR3 nucleotides: TGTGCCAGCACCGGCCGGGAATATGGCTACACCTTC. Protein sequence: CASTGREYGYTF. The chain couples TRBV3-1 (or the pseudogene TRBV3-2) to TRBJ1-2, with no clear D. This CDR3 has 12 residues. Per the germline V gene, CDR1 is LGHDT and CDR2 is YNNKEL (reference sequence). V gave up 7 bases and J gave up 5 bases, with 11 bases separating them.

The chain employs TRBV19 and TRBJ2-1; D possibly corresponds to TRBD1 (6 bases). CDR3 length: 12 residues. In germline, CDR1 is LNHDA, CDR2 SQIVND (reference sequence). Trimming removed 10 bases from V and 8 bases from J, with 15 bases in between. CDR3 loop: CATSPGVYEQFF. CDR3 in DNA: TGTGCCACCTCCCCAGGGGTCTATGAGCAGTTCTTC.

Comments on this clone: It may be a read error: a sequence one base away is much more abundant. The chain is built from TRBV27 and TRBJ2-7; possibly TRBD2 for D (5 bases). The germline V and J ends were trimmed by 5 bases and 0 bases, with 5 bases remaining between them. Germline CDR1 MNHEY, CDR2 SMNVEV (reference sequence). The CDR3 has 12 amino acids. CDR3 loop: CASSGSSYEQYF. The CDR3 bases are TGTGCCAGCAGTGGGAGCTCCTACGAGCAGTACTTC.

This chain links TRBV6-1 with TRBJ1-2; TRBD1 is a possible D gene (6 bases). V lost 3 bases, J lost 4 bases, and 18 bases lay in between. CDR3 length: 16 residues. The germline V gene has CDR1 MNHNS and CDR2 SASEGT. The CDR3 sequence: CASSEEALTGIYGYTF. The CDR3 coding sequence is TGTGCCAGCAGTGAGGAAGCGCTTACAGGGATCTATGGCTACACCTTC.

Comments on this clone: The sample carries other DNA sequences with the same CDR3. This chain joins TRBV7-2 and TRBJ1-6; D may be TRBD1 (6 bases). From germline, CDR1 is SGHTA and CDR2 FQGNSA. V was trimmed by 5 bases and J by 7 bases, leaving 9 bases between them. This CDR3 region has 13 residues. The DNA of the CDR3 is TGTGCCAGCAGCCGCGACAGGAATTCACCCCTCCACTTT. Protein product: CASSRDRNSPLHF.

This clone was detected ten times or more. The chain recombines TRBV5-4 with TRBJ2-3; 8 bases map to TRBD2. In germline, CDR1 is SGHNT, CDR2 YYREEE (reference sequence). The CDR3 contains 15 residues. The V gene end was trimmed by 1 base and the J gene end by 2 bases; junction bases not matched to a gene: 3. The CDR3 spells CASSLLAGNTDTQYF. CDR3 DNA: TGTGCCAGCAGCTTGTTAGCGGGGAACACAGATACGCAGTATTTT.